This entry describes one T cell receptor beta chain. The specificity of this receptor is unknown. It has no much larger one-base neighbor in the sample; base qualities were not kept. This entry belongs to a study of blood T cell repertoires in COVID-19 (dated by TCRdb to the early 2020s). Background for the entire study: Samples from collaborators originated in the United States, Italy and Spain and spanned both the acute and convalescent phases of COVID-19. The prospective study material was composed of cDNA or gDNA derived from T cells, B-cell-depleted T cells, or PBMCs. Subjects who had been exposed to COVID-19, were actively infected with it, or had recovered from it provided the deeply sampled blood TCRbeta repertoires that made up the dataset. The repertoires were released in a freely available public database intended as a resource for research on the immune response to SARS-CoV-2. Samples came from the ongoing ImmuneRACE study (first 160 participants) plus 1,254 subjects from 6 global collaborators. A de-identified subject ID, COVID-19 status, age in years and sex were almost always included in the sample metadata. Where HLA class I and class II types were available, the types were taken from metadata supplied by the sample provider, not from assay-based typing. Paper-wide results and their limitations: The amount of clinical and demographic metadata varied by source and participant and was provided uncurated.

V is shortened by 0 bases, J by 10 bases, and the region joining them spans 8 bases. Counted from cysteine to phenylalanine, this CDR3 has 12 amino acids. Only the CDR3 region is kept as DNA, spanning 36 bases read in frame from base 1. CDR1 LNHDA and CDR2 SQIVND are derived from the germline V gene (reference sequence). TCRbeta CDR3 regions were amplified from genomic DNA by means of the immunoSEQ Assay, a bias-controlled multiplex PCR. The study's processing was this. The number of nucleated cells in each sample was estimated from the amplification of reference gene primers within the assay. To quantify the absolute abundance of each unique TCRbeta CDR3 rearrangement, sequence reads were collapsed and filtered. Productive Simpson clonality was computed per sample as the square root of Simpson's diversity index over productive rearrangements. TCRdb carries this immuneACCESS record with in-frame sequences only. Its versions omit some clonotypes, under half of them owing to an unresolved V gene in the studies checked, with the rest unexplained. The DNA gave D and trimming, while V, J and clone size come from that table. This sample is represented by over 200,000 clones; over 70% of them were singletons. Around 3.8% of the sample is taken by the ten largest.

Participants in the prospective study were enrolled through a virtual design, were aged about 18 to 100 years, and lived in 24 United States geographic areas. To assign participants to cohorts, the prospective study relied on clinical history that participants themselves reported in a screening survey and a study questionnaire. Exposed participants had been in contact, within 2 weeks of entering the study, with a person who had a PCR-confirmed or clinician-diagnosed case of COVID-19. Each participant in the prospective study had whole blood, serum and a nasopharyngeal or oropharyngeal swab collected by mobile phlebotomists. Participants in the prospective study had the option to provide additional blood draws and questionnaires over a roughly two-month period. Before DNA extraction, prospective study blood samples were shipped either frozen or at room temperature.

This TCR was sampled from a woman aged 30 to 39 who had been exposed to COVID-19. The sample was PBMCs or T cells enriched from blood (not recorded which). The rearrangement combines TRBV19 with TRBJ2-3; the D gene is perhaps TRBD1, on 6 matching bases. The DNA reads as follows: TGTGCCAGTAGTATAGAGGACAGCCCGCAGTATTTT. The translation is CASSIEDSPQYF. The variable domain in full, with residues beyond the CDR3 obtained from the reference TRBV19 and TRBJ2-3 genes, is DGGITQSPKYLFRKEGQNVTLSCEQNLNHDAMYWYRQDPGQGLRLIYYSQIVNDFQKGDIAEGYSVSREKKESFPLTVTSAQKNPTAFYLCASSIEDSPQYFGPGTRLTVL.